The present T cell receptor beta chain was sequenced within a study of cytomegalovirus exposure and HLA in healthy donors. Broader study findings: Cytomegalovirus-associated status was assigned to about 150 TCR beta chains. Later, TCR association rates were found to vary by HLA locus, highest for DRB1 and lowest for HLA-C. Most TCRs appeared rarely, but some public TCRs recurred in many donors. Reported results showed that the classifier diagnosed cytomegalovirus status with high specificity and sensitivity.

The PCR employed 60 Vbeta primers together with 13 Jbeta primers. The table came from immunoSEQ multiplex PCR; TCRdb's copy has only in-frame clones and leaves some out. Of nearly 200,000 clones detected, roughly 80% appear once; the ten largest clones hold less than 2.5%. In this sample, this clone turned up once. Its antigen is still unknown. V was pared by 3 bases and J by 0 bases, with 9 bases between. CDR1 and CDR2 (germline): LGHNA, YSLEER. CDR3 length equals 16 residues. Sequencing was performed on PBMCs. The sequence was collected from a woman younger than 45 in good health and CMV-seropositive. The chain is built from TRBV4-3 and TRBJ2-6, with a tentative D call TRBD2 (5 bases). The CDR3 sequence: CASSQIGGSGANVLTF. The CDR3, as DNA: TGCGCCAGCAGCCAGATCGGAGGCTCTGGGGCCAACGTCCTGACTTTC.